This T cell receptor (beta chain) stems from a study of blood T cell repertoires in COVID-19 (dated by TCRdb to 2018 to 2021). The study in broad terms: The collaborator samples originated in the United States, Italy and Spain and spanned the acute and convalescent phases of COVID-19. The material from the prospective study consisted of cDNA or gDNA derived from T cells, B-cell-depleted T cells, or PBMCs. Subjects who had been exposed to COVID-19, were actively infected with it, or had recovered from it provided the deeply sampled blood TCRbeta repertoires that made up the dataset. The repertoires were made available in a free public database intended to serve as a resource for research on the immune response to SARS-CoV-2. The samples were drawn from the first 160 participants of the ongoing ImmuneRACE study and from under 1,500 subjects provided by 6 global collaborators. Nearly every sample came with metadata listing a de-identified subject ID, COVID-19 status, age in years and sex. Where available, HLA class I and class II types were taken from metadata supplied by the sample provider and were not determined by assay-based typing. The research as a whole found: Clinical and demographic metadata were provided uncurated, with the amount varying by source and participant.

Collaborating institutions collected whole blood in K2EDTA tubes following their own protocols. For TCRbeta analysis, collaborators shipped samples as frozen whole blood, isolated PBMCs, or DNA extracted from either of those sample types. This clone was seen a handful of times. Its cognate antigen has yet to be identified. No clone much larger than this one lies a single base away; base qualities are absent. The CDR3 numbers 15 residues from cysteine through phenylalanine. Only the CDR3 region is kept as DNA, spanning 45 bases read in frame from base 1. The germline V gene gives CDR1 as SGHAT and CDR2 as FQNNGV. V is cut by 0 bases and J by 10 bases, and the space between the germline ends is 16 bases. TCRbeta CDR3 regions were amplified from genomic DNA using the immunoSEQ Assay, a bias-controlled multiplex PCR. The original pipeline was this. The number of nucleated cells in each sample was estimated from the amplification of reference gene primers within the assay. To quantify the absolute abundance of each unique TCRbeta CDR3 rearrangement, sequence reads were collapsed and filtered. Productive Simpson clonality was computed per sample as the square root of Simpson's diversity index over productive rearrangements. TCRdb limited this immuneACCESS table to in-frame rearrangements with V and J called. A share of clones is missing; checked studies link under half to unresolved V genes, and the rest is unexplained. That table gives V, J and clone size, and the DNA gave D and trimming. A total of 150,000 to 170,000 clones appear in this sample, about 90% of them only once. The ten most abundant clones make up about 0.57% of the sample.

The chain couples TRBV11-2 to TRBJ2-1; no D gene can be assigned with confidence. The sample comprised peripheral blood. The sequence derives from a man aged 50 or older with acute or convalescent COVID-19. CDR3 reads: CASSLDRPVSLEQFF. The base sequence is TGTGCCAGCAGCTTAGATCGCCCAGTCTCGTTGGAGCAGTTCTTC. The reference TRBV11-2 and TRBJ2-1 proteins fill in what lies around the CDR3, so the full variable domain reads EAGVAQSPRYKIIEKRQSVAFWCNPISGHATLYWYQQILGQGPKLLIQFQNNGVVDDSQLPKDRFSAERLKGVDSTLKIQPAKLEDSAVYLCASSLDRPVSLEQFFGPGTRLTVL.